The 21 T cell receptor beta chains below were found in one sample sequenced in a study of vaccination and CD4 T cells after COVID-19. Sequenced with the Oncomine TCR Beta short-read assay was DNA taken from cultured CD4+ T cells. Each CDR3 protein is one row after TCRdb ran MiXCR on the PCR reads. Of roughly 16,000 distinct CDR3 sequences in the sample, 40% to 65% were seen once. Their recognized antigens are unknown. Documented treatment: approximately 10-day PBMC culture with coronavirus spike peptide pools or control peptides (ViraFEST assay). This sample comprised CD4+ T cells from blood, cultured in vitro, obtained before SARS-CoV-2 vaccination. These receptors originate from a human donor who had recovered from COVID-19.

The chain joins TRBV6-2 or TRBV6-3 to TRBJ2-3; D remains ambiguous. CDR1 is MNHEY, CDR2 SVGEGT, per germline. The CDR3 is made up of 12 amino acids. V lost 0 bases and J 6 bases, leaving 4 bases between the germline ends. The CDR3, as DNA: TGTGCCAGCAGTTACTCGAGGGATACGCAGTATTTT. Protein sequence: CASSYSRDTQYF.

The chain uses TRBV20-1 and TRBJ2-2, with TRBD2 as a possible D gene (6 bases). This CDR3 is 15 amino acids long. Germline values: CDR1 DFQATT, CDR2 SNEGSKA (reference sequence). V lost 1 base and J lost 4, with 13 bases in between. As DNA, the CDR3 is TGCAGTGCTAGAGCTTCCTTGGGGGGCACCGGGGAGCTGTTTTTT. It specifies CSARASLGGTGELFF.

V is TRBV7-3 and J is TRBJ1-2; D remains unclear. Deletions cut 5 bases from V and 4 bases from J, with 11 bases between. The CDR3 length is 13 residues. Germline V gene data show CDR1 as SGHTA and CDR2 as FQGTGA. The CDR3 DNA is TGTGCCAGCAGCCCCCGGAGCGGCTATGGCTACACCTTC. Translation gives CASSPRSGYGYTF.

This clonotype is categorized as medium-sized (0.01 to 0.1%). This sequence joins TRBV20-1 and TRBJ1-2; weak D call: TRBD1 (5 bases). Trimming left V 0 bases short and J 10 bases short, with 18 bases between. There are 14 residues in the CDR3. The germline V gene has CDR1 DFQATT and CDR2 SNEGSKA (reference sequence). CDR3 loop: CSARDEGTGHSYTF. DNA for the CDR3: TGCAGTGCTAGAGATGAGGGGACGGGGCATTCCTACACCTTC.

This chain links TRBV10-3 with TRBJ1-2; D is possibly TRBD1 (6 bases). Germline V CDR1 and CDR2: ENHRY, SYGVKD. Trimming shortened V by 6 bases and J by 5 bases, and 19 bases separated the two germline ends. The CDR3 spans 15 residues. CDR3 bases: TGTGCCATCAGGTGGATCCTAGCTGGACAGTATGGCTACACCTTC. It codes for CAIRWILAGQYGYTF.

In this sample, this clonotype turned up a few times. V usage is TRBV24-1 and J usage is TRBJ2-3; 15 bases align to TRBD2. The CDR3 covers 17 residues. From germline, CDR1 is KGHDR and CDR2 SFDVKD. V gave up 4 bases and J gave up 4 bases; unmatched junction bases: 5. The CDR3 DNA reads as TGTGCCACCAGTGACCCCGGGACTAGCGGGGGGCCAGATACGCAGTATTTT. Its protein product is CATSDPGTSGGPDTQYF.

This clonotype has a handful of counts. The chain uses TRBV7-2 and TRBJ2-5; a weak D match, TRBD2 (8 bases). In germline, CDR1 is SGHTA, CDR2 FQGNSA. The CDR3 is made up of 15 amino acids. Trimming pared 3 bases from V and 5 bases from J, leaving 16 bases between. The CDR3 region is CASSFTTGTRETQYF. CDR3 in DNA: TGTGCCAGCAGCTTCACGACAGGGACTAGGGAGACCCAGTACTTC.

This chain connects TRBV7-9 to TRBJ2-2; D gene unclear. CDR3 size: 14 residues. The ends were cut back, 1 base at V and 1 base at J, with 4 bases in the middle. The V gene's germline CDR1 is SEHNR and CDR2 FQNEAQ (reference sequence). The DNA for the CDR3 is TGTGCCAGCAGCTTAGGACAGAACACCGGGGAGCTGTTTTTT. This translates into CASSLGQNTGELFF.

The rearrangement joins TRBV20-1 to TRBJ2-1; the match to TRBD2 covers 8 bases. Trimming took 6 bases from V and 0 from J; bases not matched to a gene: 7. CDR1 and CDR2 from the germline V gene are DFQATT and SNEGSKA (reference sequence). CDR3 size: 15 residues. CDR3 DNA sequence: TGCAGTGCCGGGGGGGCCCCGAGCTCCTACAATGAGCAGTTCTTC. Protein product: CSAGGAPSSYNEQFF.

This rearrangement joins TRBV7-9 to TRBJ1-6; possible D gene TRBD1, 6 bases. The CDR3 has 14 residues. Germline V gives CDR1 SEHNR, CDR2 FQNEAQ (reference sequence). V lost 5 bases and J 9 bases, leaving 14 bases between the germline ends. The CDR3 bases are TGTGCCAGCAGCGAACGGACAGTGTTTTCACCCCTCCACTTT. It codes for CASSERTVFSPLHF. The complete variable domain, with remaining parts taken from reference TRBV7-9 and TRBJ1-6, reads DTGVSQNPRHKITKRGQNVTFRCDPISEHNRLYWYRQTLGQGPEFLTYFQNEAQLEKSRLLSDRFSAERPKGSFSTLEIQRTEQGDSAMYLCASSERTVFSPLHFGNGTRLTVT.

The count of this clonotype is one. The rearrangement uses TRBV19 and TRBJ2-1; 12 bases are a match to TRBD2. Trimming took 5 bases from V and 6 from J; bases not matched to a gene: 8. CDR3 length equals 16 residues. Looked up from germline, CDR1 is LNHDA and CDR2 is SQIVND (reference sequence). CDR3 coding DNA: TGTGCCAGTAGTCCAACCCCACTAGCGGGAGGCAATGAGCAGTTCTTC. Its protein product is CASSPTPLAGGNEQFF.

The V gene is TRBV12-3 or TRBV12-4, the J gene TRBJ1-6, with 7 bases fitting TRBD1. The CDR3 covers 16 residues. V trimming: 4 bases; J trimming: 7 bases; junction bases outside the gene matches: 10. The CDR3 region is CASSSDPGGSNSPLHF. The CDR3 nucleotides read TGTGCCAGCAGTTCCGACCCAGGGGGTTCGAATTCACCCCTCCACTTT.

This CDR3 reads CAISEPTGTGDLSQHF. For the CDR3, the DNA is TGTGCCATCAGTGAGCCGACCGGGACGGGGGACTTGTCCCAGCATTTT. The rearrangement joins TRBV10-3 to TRBJ1-5, with TRBD1 as a possible D gene (5 bases). Trimming removed 2 bases from V and 11 bases from J, with 22 bases in between. In germline, CDR1 is ENHRY, CDR2 SYGVKD. The CDR3 has 16 residues.

This clonotype was recorded a few times. The rearrangement joins TRBV6-1 to TRBJ1-1; 8 nucleotides match TRBD1. V lost 6 bases and J lost 1; bases outside the gene matches: 1. CDR1 is MNHNS and CDR2 is SASEGT in the germline V gene. There are 13 residues in the CDR3. The CDR3 coding sequence is TGTGCCAGCAGGGGGACAGGGAACACTGAAGCTTTCTTT. It translates to CASRGTGNTEAFF.

This clonotype was counted only a few times. The chain uses TRBV19 and TRBJ2-1; tentatively, D is TRBD1 (6 bases). The DNA end lines up better with TRBJ2-7; the J call may be wrong. The CDR3 is made up of 15 amino acids. The germline V gene encodes CDR1 LNHDA and CDR2 SQIVND (reference sequence). CDR3 DNA sequence: TGTGCCAGTACCCCGACAGGCTCCCCCTCCTACGAGCAGTACTTC. Amino acids: CASTPTGSPSYEQYF.

This chain uses TRBV2 with TRBJ2-3; D call uncertain. CDR3 length equals 11 residues. Trimming left V 7 bases short and J 4 bases short, with 6 bases between. Per germline, CDR1 SNHLY and CDR2 FYNNEI. CDR3 loop: CASTEADTQYF. The CDR3 DNA is TGTGCCAGCACAGAAGCAGATACGCAGTATTTT.

This clonotype was seen a few times. The chain carries TRBV7-9 and TRBJ2-2, with 8 nucleotides matching TRBD1. Germline CDR1 SEHNR, CDR2 FQNEAQ (reference sequence). CDR3 length: 17 residues. V gave up 5 bases and J gave up 4 bases; unmatched junction bases: 12. This chain's CDR3 is CASSRRLGQEPTGELFF. The CDR3 nucleotides are TGTGCCAGCAGCCGACGCCTGGGACAGGAGCCCACCGGGGAGCTGTTTTTT.

V gene TRBV11-2 combines with J gene TRBJ2-7; 9 nucleotides match TRBD1. V lost 5 bases to trimming and J lost 2 bases; unmatched junction nucleotides: 13. This CDR3 is 17 amino acids long. The germline gives CDR1 SGHAT, CDR2 FQNNGV. This chain's CDR3 is CASSKPPGQGLTYEQYF. The CDR3, as DNA: TGTGCCAGCAGCAAACCTCCGGGACAGGGACTTACCTACGAGCAGTACTTC.

This clonotype was counted once. This chain connects TRBV19 to TRBJ2-7, with a tentative D call TRBD2 (6 bases). Germline V CDR1 and CDR2: LNHDA, SQIVND (reference sequence). The CDR3 has 14 residues. Trimming removed 0 bases from V and 4 bases from J, with 10 bases in between. CDR3 sequence (DNA): TGTGCCAGTAGTATAGATCGGGGGAGATACGAGCAGTACTTC. It translates to CASSIDRGRYEQYF.

V usage is TRBV15 and J usage is TRBJ2-2; 11 nucleotides match TRBD2. The CDR3 sequence is 18 residues long. The junction had 12 bases not matched to a gene; V was cut back by 6 bases and J by 3 bases. Germline CDR1 reads LNHNV; CDR2 reads YYDKDF (reference sequence). In DNA form, the CDR3 reads TGTGCCACCAGGGGACTAGCGGTCGTCGAAGGTTACACCGGGGAGCTGTTTTTT. This translates into CATRGLAVVEGYTGELFF.

The chain is built from TRBV29-1 and TRBJ2-7; D may match TRBD1 or TRBD2 (5 bases each). Germline CDR1 is SQVTM and CDR2 is ANQGSEA. V was clipped by 0 bases and J by 5 bases, with 14 bases between them. The CDR3 totals 14 residues. CDR3 amino acids: CSVEDPGPVNEQYF. The CDR3 DNA reads as TGCAGCGTTGAAGATCCGGGGCCGGTCAACGAGCAGTACTTC.